This T cell receptor beta chain derives from a study of shared clonotypes between healthy human individuals. Concerning this clone: Its antigen is undetermined.

Deep-level running was used for the assay. Sequencing used immunoSEQ multiplex PCR; TCRdb keeps in-frame clones, though not all of them. The sample gives about 2.1 million clones, just over 90% of which show up once; around 1.7% is in the top ten. Regarding the study as a whole: Researchers found naive subsets generally carried larger estimated richness than memory subsets. For naive CD4 cells, 4% to 6% of clonotypes were shared across a handful of donors. Though the depth was large, rarefaction showed that sorted-subset sequencing was incomplete.

CD45RO-negative, CCR7-positively selected cells formed the naive CD8 fraction, excluding terminally differentiated effector memory CD45RA+ cells. CDR3 length equals 15 residues. The V end lost 6 bases, the J end lost 1 base, and 15 bases lay between the germline ends. Germline V gene sequence: CDR1 MNHEY, CDR2 SMNVEV (reference sequence). The chain is built from TRBV27 and TRBJ1-2; perhaps TRBD1 as D (6 bases). Sequenced input: naive CD8+ T cells from PBMCs. The sequence was collected from a man aged 18-30 years in good health. Some clones in this sample may be carry-over from other donors' samples. The CDR3 nucleotides are TGTGCCAGCAGCTCCACAGGGAACCATAACTATGGCTACACCTTC. Protein: CASSSTGNHNYGYTF.